This T cell receptor beta chain emerged from a study of T cells in Graves' hyperthyroidism and ophthalmopathy. This clonotype came up many times. The antigen is unknown. V dropped 5 bases and J dropped 4; count of bases not matched to a gene: 7. The germline V gene encodes CDR1 SGHNT and CDR2 YYREEE (reference sequence). The length of the CDR3 is 14 residues. Amplification of TCR beta CDR3 regions was performed using RNA transcripts as template. First-round RT-PCR targeting the TCR CDR3 was performed with the HTBI primer set. TCRdb recomputed calls from the multiplex PCR reads with MiXCR, one row per CDR3 protein. The sample yields 480,000 or so distinct CDR3 sequences, about 45% seen once. Patients were excluded for uncontrolled infection, other autoimmune disease, pregnancy or lactation. General study results and limits: Ophthalmopathy was told apart from stable hyperthyroidism by a 13 V-J model.

This sequence joins TRBV5-4 and TRBJ1-1; 8 nucleotides match TRBD1. The receptor's source is an adult woman with Graves' disease, either hyperthyroidism or ophthalmopathy (not recorded which). The sequencing input was peripheral blood or thyroid tissue (not recorded which). The CDR3 nucleotides read TGTGCCAGCAGAGACAGGGGTTACGGCACTGAAGCTTTCTTT. The encoded protein is CASRDRGYGTEAFF. Combining the CDR3 with reference TRBV5-4 and TRBJ1-1 gives the whole variable domain ETGVTQSPTHLIKTRGQQVTLRCSSQSGHNTVSWYQQALGQGPQFIFQYYREEENGRGNFPPRFSGLQFPNYSSELNVNALELDDSALYLCASRDRGYGTEAFFGQGTRLTVV.